This record looks at one T cell receptor beta chain sequence and its context. Its target is unknown. Trimming took 2 bases from V and 5 from J; bases not matched to a gene: 5. This CDR3 region has 15 residues. Germline assignment: CDR1 SGHTA and CDR2 FQGNSA. TCRdb keeps only in-frame clones here, not all; method: immunoSEQ multiplex PCR. The sample consists of tens of thousands of clones, under 90% of them appearing once. The data were obtained in a study of T cell clones after liver transplantation. As for the study in general: Graft-donor-reactive sequences were compared with third-party-reactive TCRbeta sequences from pre-transplant mixed lymphocyte reactions. The study's findings and limits: Circulating graft-donor-reactive CD4 TCRbeta sequences fell significantly post-transplant in 5 of 8 subjects.

This sequence joins TRBV7-2 and TRBJ2-1; 8 bases align to TRBD2. The TCR was taken from a human patient who received a liver transplant. Some T cells may possibly be graft donor cells. The specimen was CD4+ T cells from blood, collected 12 months after liver transplant. CDR3 sequence (DNA): TGTGCCAGCAGCTTAACCGGGACTAGGGACAATGAGCAGTTCTTC. Translated: CASSLTGTRDNEQFF.